This is a list of T cell receptor beta chains from one sample in a study of T cell repertoires in cytomegalovirus infection. These receptors lack a known antigen. TCRdb used MiXCR to reprocess the reads, holding one entry per CDR3 protein. The table has 51,000 or so distinct CDR3 sequences, 20% seen once. Source: CD8+ T cells from cultured PBMCs, taken from culture after CMV antigen stimulation. The receptors originated from a human donor in good health (CMV status not recorded). Some clones in this sample may be carry-over from other donors' samples. CDR3s include the opening cysteine and the closing phenylalanine or tryptophan. D genes are given only for firm matches. Not all rows give a size; the values are once, few, many and, for expanded clones, a class.

length: 16
J: TRBJ2-7
D: TRBD1
size: few
V: TRBV6-5
CDR3: CASSSPRGQGLYEQYF
DNA: TGTGCCAGCAGTTCCCCCCGGGGACAGGGTCTCTACGAGCAGTACTTC

length: 15
J: TRBJ2-5
D: TRBD1
size: few
V: TRBV6-5
CDR3: CASSPGQGLQETQYF
DNA: TGTGCCAGCAGTCCCGGACAGGGGTTACAAGAGACCCAGTACTTC

length: 16
J: TRBJ2-1
D: NA
size: NA
V: TRBV7-7
CDR3: CASSSRGRSSVDEQFF
DNA: TGTGCTAGCAGCTCTCGTGGGCGATCGTCCGTCGATGAGCAGTTCTTC

length: 15
J: TRBJ1-1
D: NA
size: NA
V: TRBV28
CDR3: CASSSRGFMNTEAFF
DNA: TGTGCCAGCAGTTCAAGGGGATTCATGAACACTGAAGCTTTCTTT

length: 14
J: TRBJ1-1
D: NA
size: NA
V: TRBV7-8
CDR3: CASSKGGLVTEAFF
DNA: TGTGCCAGCAGCAAAGGGGGGCTGGTCACTGAAGCTTTCTTT

length: 14
J: TRBJ1-1
D: NA
size: NA
V: TRBV9
CDR3: CASSPDIGEGEAFF
DNA: TGTGCCAGCAGCCCAGACATCGGGGAAGGTGAAGCTTTCTTT

length: 17
J: TRBJ1-5
D: NA
size: few
V: TRBV6-2/TRBV6-3
CDR3: CASSYSPGRPGVQPQHF
DNA: TGTGCCAGCAGTTACTCCCCTGGGAGGCCGGGGGTGCAGCCCCAGCATTTT

length: 16
J: TRBJ1-5
D: NA
size: NA
V: TRBV7-9
CDR3: CASSFRDESSNQPQHF
DNA: TGTGCCAGCAGCTTTAGGGACGAAAGTAGCAATCAGCCCCAGCATTTT

length: 16
J: TRBJ2-1
D: NA
size: NA
V: TRBV6-5
CDR3: CASSYELSSSYNEQFF
DNA: TGTGCCAGCAGCTATGAACTTTCTAGCTCCTACAATGAGCAGTTCTTC

length: 15
J: TRBJ2-2
D: TRBD1
size: few
V: TRBV5-6
CDR3: CASSLRTGNTGELFF
DNA: TGTGCCAGCAGCTTGAGGACAGGGAACACCGGGGAGCTGTTTTTT

length: 15
J: TRBJ1-1
D: NA
size: NA
V: TRBV7-9
CDR3: CASSPDRILNTEAFF
DNA: TGTGCCAGCAGCCCCGACAGGATACTGAACACTGAAGCTTTCTTT

length: 15
J: TRBJ1-2
D: NA
size: NA
V: TRBV6-2/TRBV6-3
CDR3: CASSPAGGRAYGYTF
DNA: TGTGCCAGCAGCCCGGCGGGGGGGCGAGCATATGGCTACACCTTC

length: 15
J: TRBJ1-2
D: NA
size: NA
V: TRBV4-1
CDR3: CASSQGGRASNGYTF
DNA: TGCGCCAGCAGCCAAGGGGGCAGGGCCAGTAATGGCTACACCTTC

length: 12
J: TRBJ2-2
D: NA
size: few
V: TRBV7-4
CDR3: CASSPRFGELFF
DNA: TGTGCCAGCAGCCCTAGGTTTGGGGAGCTGTTTTTT

length: 12
J: TRBJ2-1
D: NA
size: few
V: TRBV12-3/TRBV12-4
CDR3: CASSPGGPEKFF
DNA: TGTGCCAGCAGCCCCGGAGGCCCTGAGAAGTTCTTC

length: 15
J: TRBJ1-1
D: TRBD1
size: NA
V: TRBV7-4
CDR3: CASSDGQGPNTEAFF
DNA: TGTGCCAGCAGCGACGGACAGGGGCCGAACACTGAAGCTTTCTTT

length: 13
J: TRBJ1-1
D: NA
size: NA
V: TRBV27
CDR3: CASSLTRGMVSFF
DNA: TGTGCCAGCAGCCTCACGCGGGGTATGGTATCTTTCTTT

length: 16
J: TRBJ2-3
D: NA
size: NA
V: TRBV7-2
CDR3: CASSLVGASSADTQYF
DNA: TGTGCCAGCAGCTTAGTCGGGGCTTCTAGCGCAGATACGCAGTATTTT

length: 15
J: TRBJ2-5
D: TRBD2
size: few
V: TRBV7-2
CDR3: CASRRLAGGQETQYF
DNA: TGTGCCAGCAGGCGACTAGCGGGGGGCCAAGAGACCCAGTACTTC

length: 16
J: TRBJ2-1
D: TRBD2
size: few
V: TRBV30
CDR3: CAWSVEGLADYNEQFF
DNA: TGTGCCTGGAGTGTAGAGGGGCTAGCGGACTACAATGAGCAGTTCTTC

length: 15
J: TRBJ2-1
D: TRBD1
size: NA
V: TRBV7-6
CDR3: CASSLLSTGYNEQFF
DNA: TGTGCCAGCAGCTTATTATCGACAGGGTACAATGAGCAGTTCTTC

length: 12
J: TRBJ1-1
D: NA
size: few
V: TRBV12-5
CDR3: CASGNRLDEAFF
DNA: TGTGCTAGTGGGAATCGGCTGGATGAAGCTTTCTTT

length: 16
J: TRBJ2-7
D: NA
size: NA
V: TRBV4-1
CDR3: CASSQAGGRPTYEQYF
DNA: TGCGCCAGCAGCCAAGCCGGGGGTAGGCCGACCTACGAGCAGTACTTC

length: 12
J: TRBJ2-2
D: NA
size: few
V: TRBV19
CDR3: CASTINRGELFF
DNA: TGTGCCAGTACCATAAATCGGGGGGAGCTGTTTTTT

length: 16
J: TRBJ1-2
D: NA
size: few
V: TRBV27
CDR3: CASSVGGQGRLYGYTF
DNA: TGTGCCAGCAGTGTAGGTGGGCAGGGAAGATTGTATGGCTACACCTTC

length: 12
J: TRBJ2-7
D: TRBD1
size: NA
V: TRBV7-2
CDR3: CARDRGHREQYF
DNA: TGTGCGAGGGACAGGGGGCATCGCGAGCAGTACTTC

length: 13
J: TRBJ1-5
D: NA
size: NA
V: TRBV6-2/TRBV6-3
CDR3: CASSPPDGMVQHF
DNA: TGTGCCAGCAGCCCCCCCGACGGGATGGTCCAGCATTTT

length: 16
J: TRBJ1-4
D: NA
size: few
V: TRBV4-3
CDR3: CASSQTLPSPNEKLFF
DNA: TGCGCCAGCAGCCAAACCCTCCCCAGTCCGAATGAAAAACTGTTTTTT

length: 14
J: TRBJ1-1
D: NA
size: few
V: TRBV6-2/TRBV6-3
CDR3: CASSYARERTEAFF
DNA: TGTGCCAGCAGTTACGCCAGGGAGAGGACTGAAGCTTTCTTT

length: 16
J: TRBJ1-6
D: TRBD1
size: NA
V: TRBV7-9
CDR3: CASSTRGVRGNSPLHF
DNA: TGTGCCAGCAGTACCAGGGGGGTCAGGGGAAACTCACCCCTCCACTTT

length: 21
J: TRBJ2-3
D: TRBD1
size: NA
V: TRBV7-9
CDR3: CASSGQPSGQGGRGRTDTQYF
DNA: TGTGCCAGCAGCGGGCAACCATCGGGACAGGGGGGAAGGGGCCGCACAGATACGCAGTATTTT

length: 15
J: TRBJ2-7
D: TRBD1
size: NA
V: TRBV30
CDR3: CAWSLGTENYYEQYF
DNA: TGTGCCTGGTCGCTGGGGACAGAGAACTACTACGAGCAGTACTTC

length: 14
J: TRBJ1-5
D: NA
size: NA
V: TRBV6-2/TRBV6-3
CDR3: CASSYTQGNQPQHF
DNA: TGTGCCAGCAGTTACACACAGGGAAATCAGCCCCAGCATTTT

length: 12
J: TRBJ2-7
D: NA
size: NA
V: TRBV12-3/TRBV12-4
CDR3: CASSLEGLAQYF
DNA: TGTGCCAGCAGTTTGGAGGGTTTGGCGCAGTACTTC

length: 12
J: TRBJ1-2
D: NA
size: few
V: TRBV7-9
CDR3: CASSLQGNGYTF
DNA: TGTGCCAGCAGCTTGCAGGGAAATGGCTACACCTTC

length: 19
J: TRBJ2-2
D: TRBD2
size: few
V: TRBV7-2
CDR3: CASSLILAGVERNTGELFF
DNA: TGTGCCAGCAGCTTAATACTAGCGGGGGTCGAAAGGAACACCGGGGAGCTGTTTTTT

length: 16
J: TRBJ1-5
D: TRBD1
size: NA
V: TRBV7-2
CDR3: CASSQIDRVEGQPQHF
DNA: TGTGCCAGCAGCCAGATAGACAGGGTTGAAGGTCAGCCCCAGCATTTT

length: 15
J: TRBJ2-3
D: TRBD2
size: NA
V: TRBV11-2
CDR3: CASSYGGGAADTQYF
DNA: TGTGCCAGCAGCTACGGCGGGGGGGCCGCAGATACGCAGTATTTT

length: 15
J: TRBJ2-7
D: TRBD1
size: NA
V: TRBV7-6
CDR3: CASSPKTGGWYEQYF
DNA: TGTGCCAGCAGCCCGAAGACAGGGGGCTGGTACGAGCAGTACTTC

length: 16
J: TRBJ1-3
D: NA
size: few
V: TRBV7-8
CDR3: CASSLVADFRGNTIYF
DNA: TGTGCCAGCAGCTTAGTTGCAGACTTCAGGGGAAACACCATATATTTT

length: 12
J: TRBJ2-2
D: NA
size: NA
V: TRBV27
CDR3: CASRFNTGELFF
DNA: TGTGCCAGCAGATTCAACACCGGGGAGCTGTTTTTT

length: 17
J: TRBJ1-2
D: NA
size: many
V: TRBV15
CDR3: CATSRDRQGTARHGYTF
DNA: TGTGCCACCAGCAGAGATCGGCAGGGAACTGCCCGGCATGGCTACACCTTC

length: 15
J: TRBJ1-1
D: NA
size: NA
V: TRBV28
CDR3: CASSSYAGSNTEAFF
DNA: TGTGCCAGCAGTTCTTACGCAGGCTCAAACACTGAAGCTTTCTTT

length: 16
J: TRBJ1-2
D: NA
size: NA
V: TRBV25-1
CDR3: CASSEYVGVQEEGYTF
DNA: TGTGCCAGCAGTGAATATGTGGGGGTACAGGAGGAAGGCTACACCTTC

length: 15
J: TRBJ1-1
D: TRBD1
size: NA
V: TRBV19
CDR3: CASRPAGTANTEAFF
DNA: TGTGCCAGTAGGCCCGCCGGGACAGCGAACACTGAAGCTTTCTTT

length: 17
J: TRBJ1-1
D: NA
size: few
V: TRBV12-3/TRBV12-4
CDR3: CASSLLILRTSNTEAFF
DNA: TGTGCCAGCAGTTTATTAATTTTGAGGACCTCGAACACTGAAGCTTTCTTT

length: 14
J: TRBJ1-1
D: NA
size: NA
V: TRBV7-6
CDR3: CASSLGGAETEAFF
DNA: TGTGCCAGCAGCTTAGGCGGGGCTGAAACTGAAGCTTTCTTT

length: 12
J: TRBJ1-2
D: TRBD1
size: NA
V: TRBV2
CDR3: CASAPGTVGYTF
DNA: TGTGCCAGCGCTCCCGGGACAGTAGGCTACACCTTC

length: 16
J: TRBJ1-1
D: NA
size: few
V: TRBV13
CDR3: CASSLERGAGNTEAFF
DNA: TGTGCCAGCAGCTTAGAAAGGGGCGCGGGGAACACTGAAGCTTTCTTT

length: 14
J: TRBJ1-1
D: NA
size: NA
V: TRBV12-3/TRBV12-4
CDR3: CASTPPRGGTEAFF
DNA: TGTGCCAGCACTCCGCCCAGGGGAGGCACTGAAGCTTTCTTT

length: 14
J: TRBJ2-3
D: NA
size: few
V: TRBV27
CDR3: CASSFGSSTDTQYF
DNA: TGTGCCAGCAGTTTCGGGTCCAGCACAGATACGCAGTATTTT

length: 15
J: TRBJ1-1
D: TRBD1
size: many
V: TRBV4-2
CDR3: CASSQARTGGTEAFF
DNA: TGTGCCAGCAGCCAGGCCCGGACAGGGGGAACTGAAGCTTTCTTT

length: 13
J: TRBJ2-7
D: NA
size: few
V: TRBV12-3/TRBV12-4
CDR3: CASSFASLGEQYF
DNA: TGTGCCAGCAGTTTCGCTAGCCTAGGCGAGCAGTACTTC

length: 13
J: TRBJ1-1
D: NA
size: NA
V: TRBV19
CDR3: CASSTTVNTEAFF
DNA: TGTGCCAGTAGTACCACAGTGAACACTGAAGCTTTCTTT

length: 13
J: TRBJ2-2
D: NA
size: NA
V: TRBV12-3/TRBV12-4
CDR3: CASSLDPTGELFF
DNA: TGTGCCAGCAGTTTAGATCCCACCGGGGAGCTGTTTTTT

length: 15
J: TRBJ1-1
D: NA
size: NA
V: TRBV15
CDR3: CATSRDRGALTEAFF
DNA: TGTGCCACCAGCAGAGATCGGGGGGCGCTGACTGAAGCTTTCTTT

length: 12
J: TRBJ1-1
D: NA
size: NA
V: TRBV6-1
CDR3: CASSGRNTEAFF
DNA: TGTGCCAGCAGTGGGAGGAACACTGAAGCTTTCTTT

length: 13
J: TRBJ2-1
D: NA
size: few
V: TRBV6-2/TRBV6-3
CDR3: CASSSPGQNEQFF
DNA: TGTGCCAGCAGTTCTCCGGGGCAGAATGAGCAGTTCTTC

length: 13
J: TRBJ2-5
D: NA
size: NA
V: TRBV7-3
CDR3: CASSRQAGETQYF
DNA: TGTGCCAGCAGTCGACAGGCAGGAGAGACCCAGTACTTC

length: 14
J: TRBJ2-1
D: NA
size: many
V: TRBV7-2
CDR3: CASSLAGGAIEQFF
DNA: TGTGCCAGCAGCTTAGCGGGGGGGGCCATTGAGCAGTTCTTC